This TCR beta chain emerged from a study of response to subunit inactivated influenza vaccine (dated by TCRdb to between 2017 and 2018). About the study as a whole: Deep quantitative profiling of the T cell receptor repertoire was used in the study to follow responses to a trivalent subunit inactivated influenza vaccine. What the study reported, not specific to this receptor: It was suggested by the authors that each seasonal influenza vaccination may recruit only a limited number of new T cells.

Library prep was done by RT-PCR. Sequencing relied on an Illumina HiSeq 2500. Through fastp at Q25 and MiXCR, TCRdb rebuilt clones from the public reads, retaining in-frame beta chains. Every entry covers one CDR3 protein and lists the most common genes and DNA from its rows. The sample table lists approximately 530,000 distinct CDR3 sequences, 10% to 15% of them with a count of one. Clones ranked in the top ten supply around 13% of the sample. The intended sense of this specimen's time point label: around 47 days after influenza vaccine administration. In the case of this clonotype: Its antigen has not been determined. It has no much larger one-base neighbor in the sample; base qualities were not kept.

The CDR3 has 16 amino acids, counting the end cysteine and phenylalanine. Of the read, only the CDR3 DNA is kept; its 48 bases are in frame from base 1. Compared with germline, V lacks 1 base and J lacks 4 bases; bases without a gene match: 10. CDR1 LGHNA and CDR2 YSLEER are derived from the germline V gene. Sequencing used PBMCs from blood, obtained more than 35 days after vaccination. The receptor comes from a man aged 50-59 years who received an inactivated influenza vaccine. Donor details come from another sample of the same person, matched by shared clones. In this chain, TRBV4-3 is recombined with TRBJ2-7, and 7 junctional nucleotides match TRBD1. The DNA is TGCGCCAGCAGCCAAGGGGCCGGGGACAGAATTTACGAGCAGTACTTC. This encodes CASSQGAGDRIYEQYF.